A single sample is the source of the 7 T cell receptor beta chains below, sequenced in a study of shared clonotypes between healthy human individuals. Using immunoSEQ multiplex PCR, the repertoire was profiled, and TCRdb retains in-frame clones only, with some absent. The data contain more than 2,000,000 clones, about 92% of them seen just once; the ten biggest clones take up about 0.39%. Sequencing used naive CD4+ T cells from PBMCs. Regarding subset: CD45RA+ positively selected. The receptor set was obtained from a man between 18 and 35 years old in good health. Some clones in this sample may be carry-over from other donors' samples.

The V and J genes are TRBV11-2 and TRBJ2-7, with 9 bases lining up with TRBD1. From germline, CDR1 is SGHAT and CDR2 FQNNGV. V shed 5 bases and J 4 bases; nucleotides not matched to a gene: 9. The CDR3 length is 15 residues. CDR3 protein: CASSPRTGAAYEQYF. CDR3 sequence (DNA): TGTGCCAGCAGCCCCCGGACAGGGGCGGCGTACGAGCAGTACTTC.

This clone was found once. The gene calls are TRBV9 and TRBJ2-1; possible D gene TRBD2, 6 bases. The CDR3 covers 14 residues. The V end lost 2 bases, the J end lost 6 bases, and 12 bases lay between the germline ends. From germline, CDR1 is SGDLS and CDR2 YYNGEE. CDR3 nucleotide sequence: TGTGCCAGCAGCGTGAGCGGAGCGGGCAATGAGCAGTTCTTC. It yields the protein CASSVSGAGNEQFF. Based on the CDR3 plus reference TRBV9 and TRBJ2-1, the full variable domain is DSGVTQTPKHLITATGQRVTLRCSPRSGDLSVYWYQQSLDQGLQFLIQYYNGEERAKGNILERFSAQQFPDLHSELNLSSLELGDSALYFCASSVSGAGNEQFFGPGTRLTVL.

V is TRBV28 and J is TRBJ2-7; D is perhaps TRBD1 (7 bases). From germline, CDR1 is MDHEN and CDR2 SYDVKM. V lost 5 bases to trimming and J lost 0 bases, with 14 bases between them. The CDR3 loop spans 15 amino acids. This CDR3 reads CASSTTGRHSYEQYF. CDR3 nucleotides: TGTGCCAGCAGTACGACAGGGAGGCACTCCTACGAGCAGTACTTC.

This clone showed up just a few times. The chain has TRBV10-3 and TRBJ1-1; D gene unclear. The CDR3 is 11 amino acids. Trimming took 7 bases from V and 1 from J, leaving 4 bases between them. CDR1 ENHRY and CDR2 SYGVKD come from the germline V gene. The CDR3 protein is CAIKANTEAFF. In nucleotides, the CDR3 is TGTGCCATCAAGGCGAACACTGAAGCTTTCTTT.

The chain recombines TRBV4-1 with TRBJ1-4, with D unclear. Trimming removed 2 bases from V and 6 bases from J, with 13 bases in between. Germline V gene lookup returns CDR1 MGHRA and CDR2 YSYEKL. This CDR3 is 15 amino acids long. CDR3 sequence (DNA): TGCGCCAGCAGCCAATACGGCGGGTGGGATGAAAAACTGTTTTTT. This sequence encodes CASSQYGGWDEKLFF.

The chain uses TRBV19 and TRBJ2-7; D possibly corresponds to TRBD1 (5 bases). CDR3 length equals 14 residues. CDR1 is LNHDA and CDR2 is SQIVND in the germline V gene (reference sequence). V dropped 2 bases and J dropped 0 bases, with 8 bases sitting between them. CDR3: CASSITDISYEQYF. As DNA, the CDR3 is TGTGCCAGTAGTATAACGGACATCTCCTACGAGCAGTACTTC.

This chain's CDR3 is CASRQPGGDGVSYEQYF. The CDR3 coding sequence is TGTGCCAGCAGGCAACCGGGCGGGGACGGTGTCTCCTACGAGCAGTACTTC. The chain is built from TRBV27 and TRBJ2-7, with a weak D call TRBD2 (6 bases). Germline V gives CDR1 MNHEY, CDR2 SMNVEV (reference sequence). V lost 6 bases, J lost 0 bases, and 21 bases lay in between. This CDR3 contains 17 residues.